A single T cell receptor beta chain is shown here with its context. The antigen is undetermined. This specimen belongs to a study of OX40 agonist ivuxolimab in advanced cancers. Study outcomes and limitations: At 0.1 to 3.0 mg/kg, clonal expansion of CD4+ and CD8+ blood T cells had occurred by week 6. Also present in some nonresponders was a low level of normalized T-cell clonal expansion.

CDR3 length equals 15 residues. Unmatched junction bases numbered 3, after V lost 3 bases and J lost 4 bases. Germline-derived CDR1 and CDR2 are MNHEY and SMNVEV (reference sequence). Using immunoSEQ multiplex PCR, the repertoire was profiled, and TCRdb retains in-frame clones only, with some absent. This table holds 69,000 or so clones, around 88% found once. The TCR was taken from an adult with an advanced solid tumor such as melanoma, head and neck, liver or kidney cancer. The source material was CD4+ or CD8+ T cells sorted from blood, sampled in a trial of the OX40 agonist ivuxolimab. The V and J genes are TRBV27 and TRBJ2-2; 9 bases agree with TRBD2. Here the CDR3 reads CASSFGRGGTGELFF. The CDR3 DNA is TGTGCCAGCAGTTTTGGGCGGGGGGGCACCGGGGAGCTGTTTTTT.